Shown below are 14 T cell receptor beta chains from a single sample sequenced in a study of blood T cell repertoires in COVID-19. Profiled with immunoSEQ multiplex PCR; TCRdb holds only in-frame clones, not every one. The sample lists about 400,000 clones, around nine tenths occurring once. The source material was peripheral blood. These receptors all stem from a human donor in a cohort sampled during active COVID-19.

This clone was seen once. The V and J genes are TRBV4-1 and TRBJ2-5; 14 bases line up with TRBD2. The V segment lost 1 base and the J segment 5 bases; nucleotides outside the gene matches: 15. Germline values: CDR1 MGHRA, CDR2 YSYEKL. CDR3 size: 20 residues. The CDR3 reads CASSQATLTGTSGSGETQYF. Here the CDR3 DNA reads TGCGCCAGCAGCCAAGCCACCCTTACCGGGACTAGCGGGAGTGGTGAGACCCAGTACTTC.

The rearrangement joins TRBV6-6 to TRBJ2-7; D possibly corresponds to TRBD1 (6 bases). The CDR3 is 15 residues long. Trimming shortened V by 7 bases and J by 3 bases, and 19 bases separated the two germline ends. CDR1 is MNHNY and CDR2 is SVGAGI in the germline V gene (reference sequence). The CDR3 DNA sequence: TGTGCCAGCAAGTTAGGTACCGGGACAATCTACGAGCAGTACTTC. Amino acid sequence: CASKLGTGTIYEQYF.

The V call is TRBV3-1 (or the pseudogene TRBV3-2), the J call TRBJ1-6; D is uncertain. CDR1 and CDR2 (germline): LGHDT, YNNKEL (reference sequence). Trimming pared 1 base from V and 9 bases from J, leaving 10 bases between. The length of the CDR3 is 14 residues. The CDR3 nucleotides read TGTGCCAGCAGCCAAGTGACCAGAGGTTCACCCCTCCACTTT. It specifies CASSQVTRGSPLHF.

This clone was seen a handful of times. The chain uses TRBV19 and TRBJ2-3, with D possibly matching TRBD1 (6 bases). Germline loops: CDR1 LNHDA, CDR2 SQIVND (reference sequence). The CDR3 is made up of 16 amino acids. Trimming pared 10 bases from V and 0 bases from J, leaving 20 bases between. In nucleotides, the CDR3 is TGTGCCACAATGGCCCACAGGGCGGCTAGCACAGATACGCAGTATTTT. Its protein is CATMAHRAASTDTQYF.

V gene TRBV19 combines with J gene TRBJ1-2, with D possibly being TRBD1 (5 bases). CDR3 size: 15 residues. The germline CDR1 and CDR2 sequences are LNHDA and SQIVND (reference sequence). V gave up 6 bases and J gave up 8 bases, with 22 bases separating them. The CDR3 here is CASRPRGGQGSGYTF. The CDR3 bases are TGTGCCAGTAGACCCCGCGGCGGCCAGGGTAGCGGCTACACCTTC.

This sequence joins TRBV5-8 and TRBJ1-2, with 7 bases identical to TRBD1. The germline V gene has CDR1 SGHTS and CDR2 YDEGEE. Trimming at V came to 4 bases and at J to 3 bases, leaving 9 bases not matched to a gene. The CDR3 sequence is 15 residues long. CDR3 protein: CASSRDRARYYGYTF. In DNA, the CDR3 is TGTGCCAGCAGCCGGGACAGAGCTAGGTACTATGGCTACACCTTC. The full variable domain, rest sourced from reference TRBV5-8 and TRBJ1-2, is EAGVTQSPTHLIKTRGQQATLRCSPISGHTSVYWYQQALGLGLQFLLWYDEGEERNRGNFPPRFSGRQFPNYSSELNVNALELEDSALYLCASSRDRARYYGYTFGSGTRLTVV.

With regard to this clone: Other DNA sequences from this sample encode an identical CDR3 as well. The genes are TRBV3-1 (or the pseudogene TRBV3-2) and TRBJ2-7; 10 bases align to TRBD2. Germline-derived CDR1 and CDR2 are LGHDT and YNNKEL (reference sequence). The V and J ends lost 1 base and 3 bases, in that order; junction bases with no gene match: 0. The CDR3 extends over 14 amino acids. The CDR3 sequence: CASSQGTSGYEQYF. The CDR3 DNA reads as TGTGCCAGCAGCCAAGGGACTAGCGGCTACGAGCAGTACTTC.

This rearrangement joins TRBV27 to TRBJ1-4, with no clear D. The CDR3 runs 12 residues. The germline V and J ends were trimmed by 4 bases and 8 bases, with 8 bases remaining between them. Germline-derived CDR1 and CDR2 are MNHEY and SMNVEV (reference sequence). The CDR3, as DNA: TGTGCCAGCAGTTCTAGACGGGAAAAACTGTTTTTT. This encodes CASSSRREKLFF.

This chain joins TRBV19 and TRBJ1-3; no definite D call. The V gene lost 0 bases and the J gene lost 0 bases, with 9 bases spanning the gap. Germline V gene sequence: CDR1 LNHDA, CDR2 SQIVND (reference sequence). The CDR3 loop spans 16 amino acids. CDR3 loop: CASSIDLPSSGNTIYF. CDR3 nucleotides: TGTGCCAGTAGTATAGATCTCCCGAGCTCTGGAAACACCATATATTTT.

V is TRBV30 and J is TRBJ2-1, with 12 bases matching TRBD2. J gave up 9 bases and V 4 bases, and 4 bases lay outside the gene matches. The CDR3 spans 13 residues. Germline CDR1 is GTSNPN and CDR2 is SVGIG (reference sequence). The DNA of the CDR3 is TGTGCCTGGACTAGCGGGGGGGAAGGTGAGCAGTTCTTC. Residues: CAWTSGGEGEQFF.

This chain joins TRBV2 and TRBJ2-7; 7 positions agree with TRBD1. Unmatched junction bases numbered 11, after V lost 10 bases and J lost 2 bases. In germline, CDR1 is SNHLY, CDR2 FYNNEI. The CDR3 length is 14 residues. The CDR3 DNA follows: TGTGCCACCCTTGGAGGACAGGATCCCTACGAGCAGTACTTC. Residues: CATLGGQDPYEQYF.

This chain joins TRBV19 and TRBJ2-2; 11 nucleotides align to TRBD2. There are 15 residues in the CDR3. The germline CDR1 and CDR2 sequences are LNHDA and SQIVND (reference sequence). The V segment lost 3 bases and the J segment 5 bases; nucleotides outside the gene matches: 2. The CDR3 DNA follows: TGTGCCAGTAGTATGGCTAGCGGGAGGACCGGGGAGCTGTTTTTT. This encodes CASSMASGRTGELFF.

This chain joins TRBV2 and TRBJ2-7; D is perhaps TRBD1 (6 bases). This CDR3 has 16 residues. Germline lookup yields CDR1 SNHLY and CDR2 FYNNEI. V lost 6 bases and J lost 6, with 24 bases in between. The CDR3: CASSTPTGTLRLEQYF. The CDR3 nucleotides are TGTGCCAGCAGCACCCCAACAGGGACCCTTAGGCTCGAGCAGTACTTC.

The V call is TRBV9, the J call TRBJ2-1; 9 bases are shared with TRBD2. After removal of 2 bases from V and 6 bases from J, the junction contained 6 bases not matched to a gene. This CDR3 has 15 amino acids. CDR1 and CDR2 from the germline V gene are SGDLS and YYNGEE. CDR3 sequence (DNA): TGTGCCAGCAGCGTGGGTAGCGGGAGTTTCAATGAGCAGTTCTTC. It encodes CASSVGSGSFNEQFF.